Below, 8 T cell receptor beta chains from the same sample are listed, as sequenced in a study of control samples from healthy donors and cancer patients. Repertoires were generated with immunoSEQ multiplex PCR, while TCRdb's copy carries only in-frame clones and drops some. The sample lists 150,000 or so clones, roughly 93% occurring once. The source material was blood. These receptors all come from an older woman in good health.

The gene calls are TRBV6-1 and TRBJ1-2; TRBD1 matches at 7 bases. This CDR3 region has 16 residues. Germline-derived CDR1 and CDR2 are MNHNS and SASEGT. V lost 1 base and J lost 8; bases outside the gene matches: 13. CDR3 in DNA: TGTGCCAGCAGTGAAGTGTCTAGGACAGGAAAGAAAGGCTACACCTTC. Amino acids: CASSEVSRTGKKGYTF.

CDR3: CSVEDYSGGDGYTF. The CDR3 DNA sequence: TGCAGCGTTGAAGATTACTCCGGGGGTGATGGCTACACCTTC. J is TRBJ1-2 and V is TRBV29-1; TRBD1 might be the D (5 bases). With 0 bases removed from V and 6 bases from J, the gap between germline ends came to 14 bases. The CDR3 extends over 14 amino acids. Germline lookup yields CDR1 SQVTM and CDR2 ANQGSEA.

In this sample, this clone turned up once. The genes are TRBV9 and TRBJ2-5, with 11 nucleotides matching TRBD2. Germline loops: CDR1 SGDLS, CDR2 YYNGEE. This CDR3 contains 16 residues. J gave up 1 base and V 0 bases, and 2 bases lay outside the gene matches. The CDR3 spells CASSVGGLAVQETQYF. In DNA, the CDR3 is TGTGCCAGCAGCGTAGGGGGACTAGCGGTCCAAGAGACCCAGTACTTC.

The CDR3 protein is CASSFFSLNTEAFF. CDR3 nucleotides: TGTGCCAGCAGCTTTTTTTCTTTGAACACTGAAGCTTTCTTT. The V call is TRBV7-2, the J call TRBJ1-1; D is uncertain. Germline CDR1 SGHTA, CDR2 FQGNSA. Trimming shortened V by 3 bases and J by 0 bases, and 8 bases separated the two germline ends. CDR3 length: 14 residues.

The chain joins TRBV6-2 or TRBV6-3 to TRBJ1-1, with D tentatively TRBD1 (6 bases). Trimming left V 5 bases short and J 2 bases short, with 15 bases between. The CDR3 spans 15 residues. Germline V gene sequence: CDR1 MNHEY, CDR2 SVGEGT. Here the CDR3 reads CASSEPAGVNTEAFF. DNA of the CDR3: TGTGCCAGCAGTGAGCCGGCAGGGGTCAACACTGAAGCTTTCTTT.

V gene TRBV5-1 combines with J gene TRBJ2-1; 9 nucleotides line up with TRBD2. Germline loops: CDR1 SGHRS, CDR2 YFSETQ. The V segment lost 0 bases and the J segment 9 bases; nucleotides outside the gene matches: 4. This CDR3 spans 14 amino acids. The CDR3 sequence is CASSLGLAGTEQFF. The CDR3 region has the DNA TGCGCCAGCAGCTTGGGGCTAGCGGGGACTGAGCAGTTCTTC.

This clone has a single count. The CDR3 loop reads CAWIRDRNSGGYTF. The CDR3 DNA reads TGTGCCTGGATTAGGGACAGGAACTCCGGGGGCTACACCTTC. J is TRBJ1-2 and V is TRBV30; 8 nucleotides line up with TRBD1. The trim removed 4 bases at V and 8 bases at J, leaving 12 bases unmatched. The CDR3 totals 14 residues. Germline CDR1 is GTSNPN and CDR2 is SVGIG (reference sequence). The full variable domain, in which reference TRBV30 and TRBJ1-2 provide the parts outside the CDR3, is SQTIHQWPATLVQPVGSPLSLECTVEGTSNPNLYWYRQAAGRGLQLLFYSVGIGQISSEVPQNLSASRPQDRQFILSSKKLLLSDSGFYLCAWIRDRNSGGYTFGSGTRLTVV.

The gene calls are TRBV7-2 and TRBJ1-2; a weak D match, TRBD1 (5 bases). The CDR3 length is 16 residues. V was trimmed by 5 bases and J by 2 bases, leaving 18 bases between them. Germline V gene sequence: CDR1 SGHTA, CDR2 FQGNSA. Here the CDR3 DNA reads TGTGCCAGCAGCCCGCCTCGGGGGTTTTGGAACTATGGCTACACCTTC. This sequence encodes CASSPPRGFWNYGYTF. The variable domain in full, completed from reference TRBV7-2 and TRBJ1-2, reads GAGVSQSPSNKVTEKGKDVELRCDPISGHTALYWYRQSLGQGLEFLIYFQGNSAPDKSGLPSDRFSAERTGGSVSTLTIQRTQQEDSAVYLCASSPPRGFWNYGYTFGSGTRLTVV.